This TCR beta chain was sequenced for a study of T-cell reconstitution after alpha-beta-depleted transplantation in children. The CDR3 extends over 12 amino acids. Trimming took 5 bases from V and 8 from J, leaving 12 bases between them. In its sample, this clonotype was seen many times. The authors prepared the TCRbeta library with unique molecular identifiers. Each CDR3 protein is one row after TCRdb ran MiXCR on the PCR reads. The sample consists of 490,000 or so distinct CDR3 sequences, 12% of them appearing once. The chain links TRBV12-3 or TRBV12-4 to TRBJ1-2; no reliable D call. Specimen: PBMCs from the stem cell graft donor, collected from the stem cell graft. The TCR sequence derives from a human donor who donated a stem cell graft to a child with combined immunodeficiency. CDR3 DNA sequence: TGTGCCAGCAGTCCAACAAGTTCCGGCTACACCTTC. Its translation is CASSPTSSGYTF.